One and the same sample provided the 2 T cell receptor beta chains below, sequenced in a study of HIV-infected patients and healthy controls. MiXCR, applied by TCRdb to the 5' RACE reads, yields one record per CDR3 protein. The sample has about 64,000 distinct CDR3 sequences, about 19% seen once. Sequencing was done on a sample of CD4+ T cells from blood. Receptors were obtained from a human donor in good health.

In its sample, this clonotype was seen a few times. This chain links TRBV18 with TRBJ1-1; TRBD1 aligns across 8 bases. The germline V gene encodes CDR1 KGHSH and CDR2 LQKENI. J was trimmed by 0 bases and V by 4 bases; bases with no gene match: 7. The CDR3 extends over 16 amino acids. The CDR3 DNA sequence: TGTGCCAGCTCACGTACAGGGGGATACATGAACACTGAAGCTTTCTTT. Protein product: CASSRTGGYMNTEAFF.

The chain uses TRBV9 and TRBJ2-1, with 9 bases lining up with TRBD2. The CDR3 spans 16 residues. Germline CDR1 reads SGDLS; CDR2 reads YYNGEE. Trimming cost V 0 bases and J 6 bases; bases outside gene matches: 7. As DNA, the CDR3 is TGTGCCAGCAGCGTAGTTGCGGGAGGGCCGGTCAATGAGCAGTTCTTC. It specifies CASSVVAGGPVNEQFF. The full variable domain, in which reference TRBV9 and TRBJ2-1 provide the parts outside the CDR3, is DSGVTQTPKHLITATGQRVTLRCSPRSGDLSVYWYQQSLDQGLQFLIQYYNGEERAKGNILERFSAQQFPDLHSELNLSSLELGDSALYFCASSVVAGGPVNEQFFGPGTRLTVL.